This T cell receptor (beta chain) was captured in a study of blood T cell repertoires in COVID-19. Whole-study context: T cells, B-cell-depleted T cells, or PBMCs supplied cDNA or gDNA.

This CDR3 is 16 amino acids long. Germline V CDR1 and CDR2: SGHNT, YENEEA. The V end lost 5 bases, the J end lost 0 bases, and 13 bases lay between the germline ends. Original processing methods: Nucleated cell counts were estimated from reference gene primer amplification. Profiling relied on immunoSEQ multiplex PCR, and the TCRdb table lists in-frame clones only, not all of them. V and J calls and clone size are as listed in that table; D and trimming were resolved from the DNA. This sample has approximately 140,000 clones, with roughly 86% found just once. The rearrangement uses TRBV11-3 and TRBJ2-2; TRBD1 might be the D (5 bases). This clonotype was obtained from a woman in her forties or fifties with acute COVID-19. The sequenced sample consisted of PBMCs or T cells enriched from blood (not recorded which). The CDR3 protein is CASSIPTATNTGELFF. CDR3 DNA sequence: TGTGCCAGCAGCATTCCGACAGCTACGAACACCGGGGAGCTGTTTTTT.